This entry lists 18 T cell receptor beta chains sequenced from one sample in a study of shared clonotypes between healthy human individuals. CD45RO-negative, CCR7-selected cells formed the naive CD8 fraction, which excluded terminally differentiated effector memory CD45RA+ cells. Clones were sequenced by immunoSEQ multiplex PCR, and TCRdb holds only the in-frame ones, with some missing. The data show hundreds of thousands of clones, approximately 96% seen once. The source material was naive CD8+ T cells sorted from blood. The source of these receptors is a woman in her thirties in good health.

Only one count was recorded for this clone. The chain recombines TRBV9 with TRBJ1-3; no definite D call. The germline V gene encodes CDR1 SGDLS and CDR2 YYNGEE. This CDR3 is 15 amino acids long. Trimming stripped 3 bases from V and 0 bases from J, with 10 bases between. The CDR3 here is CASSEDGSSGNTIYF. The CDR3 DNA sequence: TGTGCCAGCAGCGAGGACGGTAGCTCTGGAAACACCATATATTTT.

The gene calls are TRBV28 and TRBJ2-1; 10 bases match TRBD1. The J segment lost 7 bases and the V segment lost 6 bases, leaving 6 bases of the junction unmatched. Germline CDR1 and CDR2: MDHEN and SYDVKM. This CDR3 spans 14 amino acids. Here the CDR3 DNA reads TGTGCCAGCAGGCCCCCGGGACAGGGGAATGAGCAGTTCTTC. It translates to CASRPPGQGNEQFF.

The CDR3 DNA reads TGCGCCAGCAGCCAAGCGGCAAACTATGGCTACACCTTC. Translation: CASSQAANYGYTF. The V and J genes are TRBV4-1 and TRBJ1-2; no definite D call. Germline loops: CDR1 MGHRA, CDR2 YSYEKL. This CDR3 region has 13 residues. Between the trimmed V and J ends, which lost 1 base and 2 bases, there was a span of 5 bases.

This sequence joins TRBV7-9 and TRBJ2-5; D not certain. Germline CDR1 is SEHNR and CDR2 is FQNEAQ (reference sequence). The CDR3 runs 13 residues. Trimming pared 2 bases from V and 1 base from J, leaving 5 bases between. CDR3 in amino acids: CASSLRPQETQYF. The CDR3 DNA sequence: TGTGCCAGCAGCTTACGTCCCCAAGAGACCCAGTACTTC.

In DNA, the CDR3 is TGTGCCAGCAGCTTAACAGCCTCTGGAAACACCATATATTTT. Its protein product is CASSLTASGNTIYF. The V gene is TRBV7-7, the J gene TRBJ1-3; D is unclear. Trimming left V 2 bases short and J 0 bases short, with 5 bases between. The CDR3 contains 14 residues. Germline V lookup: CDR1 SSHAT, CDR2 FNYEAQ (reference sequence). The variable domain in full, with the rest retrieved from reference TRBV7-7 and TRBJ1-3, is GAGVSQSPRYKVTKRGQDVTLRCDPISSHATLYWYQQALGQGPEFLTYFNYEAQPDKSGLPSDRFSAERPEGSISTLTIQRTEQRDSAMYRCASSLTASGNTIYFGEGSWLTVV.

The chain uses TRBV20-1 and TRBJ1-2; TRBD1 might be the D (5 bases). Trimming took off 4 bases at V and 6 bases at J, with 9 bases between the two ends. CDR1 and CDR2 from the germline V gene are DFQATT and SNEGSKA (reference sequence). The CDR3 runs to 11 residues. CDR3 residues: CSAIQGDGYTF. The CDR3 DNA is TGCAGTGCTATCCAGGGTGATGGCTACACCTTC.

The table lists this clone with a count of one. The rearrangement links TRBV9 to TRBJ2-3; TRBD1 might be the D (6 bases). This CDR3 contains 16 residues. Germline V gives CDR1 SGDLS, CDR2 YYNGEE. V lost 3 bases and J 8 bases, leaving 22 bases between the germline ends. The CDR3 here is CASSDFGRTLGGTQYF. DNA for the CDR3: TGTGCCAGCAGCGACTTCGGCAGGACCCTAGGGGGTACGCAGTATTTT. Full variable domain (missing parts from reference TRBV9 and TRBJ2-3): DSGVTQTPKHLITATGQRVTLRCSPRSGDLSVYWYQQSLDQGLQFLIQYYNGEERAKGNILERFSAQQFPDLHSELNLSSLELGDSALYFCASSDFGRTLGGTQYFGPGTRLTVL.

This clone has just one count. The chain uses TRBV7-5 and TRBJ1-5. TRBV7-5 is assigned pseudogene status. The CDR3 covers 14 residues. The CDR3 region has the DNA TGTGCCAGCAGCCCGGCCGGAACCACCCAGCCCCAGCATTTT. This sequence encodes CASSPAGTTQPQHF.

The rearrangement links TRBV2 to TRBJ2-1; D perhaps matches TRBD1 (6 bases). Germline V lookup: CDR1 SNHLY, CDR2 FYNNEI. Deletions cut 4 bases from V and 1 base from J, with 23 bases between. The CDR3 consists of 19 residues. The CDR3 DNA follows: TGTGCCAGCAGTGGAGCCACAGGGCACAAGCCCCTTTCCTACAATGAGCAGTTCTTC. Protein sequence: CASSGATGHKPLSYNEQFF.

The chain recombines TRBV7-9 with TRBJ1-5, with no clear D. The V gene lost 1 base and the J gene lost 0 bases, with 7 bases spanning the gap. The CDR3 consists of 15 residues. CDR1 and CDR2 from the germline V gene are SEHNR and FQNEAQ (reference sequence). CDR3: CASSLGGYSNQPQHF. CDR3 DNA: TGTGCCAGCAGCTTAGGAGGGTATAGCAATCAGCCCCAGCATTTT.

The CDR3 is CATSQEAGTGTYEQYF. The CDR3 bases are TGTGCCACCAGCCAAGAAGCCGGGACAGGGACTTACGAGCAGTACTTC. The J gene is TRBJ2-7, the V gene TRBV15, with 9 positions matching TRBD1. Germline-derived CDR1 and CDR2 are LNHNV and YYDKDF (reference sequence). The CDR3 runs 16 residues. The V and J ends lost 5 bases and 4 bases, in that order; junction bases with no gene match: 12.

The chain combines TRBV4-1 with TRBJ1-2; D unresolved. The CDR3 length is 15 residues. V was trimmed by 0 bases and J by 5 bases, leaving 13 bases between them. Germline V gene sequence: CDR1 MGHRA, CDR2 YSYEKL. The CDR3 coding sequence is TGCGCCAGCAGCCAAGACGGACGGGAGTTGTATGGCTACACCTTC. Amino acid sequence: CASSQDGRELYGYTF.

In its sample, this clone was seen once. The chain is built from TRBV7-3 and TRBJ2-3; D may be TRBD1 (6 bases). The length of the CDR3 is 15 residues. Germline V CDR1 and CDR2: SGHTA, FQGTGA. The V end lost 5 bases, the J end lost 1 base, and 13 bases lay between the germline ends. This CDR3 is CASSDGKGGTDTQYF. The CDR3 nucleotides are TGTGCCAGCAGCGATGGGAAGGGGGGCACAGATACGCAGTATTTT.

The rearrangement joins TRBV27 to TRBJ2-1; tentatively, D is TRBD1 or TRBD2 (5 bases each). Deletions cut 5 bases from V and 10 bases from J, with 21 bases between. Per germline, CDR1 MNHEY and CDR2 SMNVEV (reference sequence). The CDR3 length is 15 residues. The DNA for the CDR3 is TGTGCCAGCAGTCCTCGGCCGGGGCTGCTTATAGAGCAGTTCTTC. Translation: CASSPRPGLLIEQFF.

The V and J genes are TRBV11-2 and TRBJ2-7, with D possibly matching TRBD2 (6 bases). Germline V lookup: CDR1 SGHAT, CDR2 FQNNGV. The V and J ends lost 4 bases and 6 bases respectively, with 10 bases between them. The CDR3 runs to 12 residues. The CDR3 coding sequence is TGTGCCAGCAGCTATTTCGGGGGCGAGCAGTACTTC. It encodes CASSYFGGEQYF.

This chain links TRBV6-5 with TRBJ1-3; D gene ambiguous. The CDR3 sequence is 15 residues long. The germline gives CDR1 MNHEY, CDR2 SVGAGI. Trimming cost V 5 bases and J 0 bases, with 11 bases left between them. The chain's CDR3 is CASSRDVSSGNTIYF. DNA for the CDR3: TGTGCCAGCAGTCGCGACGTGAGCTCTGGAAACACCATATATTTT.

The V and J genes are TRBV4-1 and TRBJ2-7; D is ambiguous. Germline values: CDR1 MGHRA, CDR2 YSYEKL. The CDR3 is made up of 15 amino acids. V lost 1 base and J lost 0, with 10 bases in between. The CDR3: CASSQVAASSYEQYF. The CDR3, as DNA: TGCGCCAGCAGCCAAGTCGCGGCGAGCTCCTACGAGCAGTACTTC.

V and J are TRBV28 and TRBJ1-1; no clear D gene. Germline values: CDR1 MDHEN, CDR2 SYDVKM. V was clipped by 1 base and J by 1 base, with 7 bases between them. The CDR3 extends over 14 amino acids. The CDR3 sequence: CASSLYIENTEAFF. The DNA of the CDR3 is TGTGCCAGCAGTTTATACATAGAGAACACTGAAGCTTTCTTT.